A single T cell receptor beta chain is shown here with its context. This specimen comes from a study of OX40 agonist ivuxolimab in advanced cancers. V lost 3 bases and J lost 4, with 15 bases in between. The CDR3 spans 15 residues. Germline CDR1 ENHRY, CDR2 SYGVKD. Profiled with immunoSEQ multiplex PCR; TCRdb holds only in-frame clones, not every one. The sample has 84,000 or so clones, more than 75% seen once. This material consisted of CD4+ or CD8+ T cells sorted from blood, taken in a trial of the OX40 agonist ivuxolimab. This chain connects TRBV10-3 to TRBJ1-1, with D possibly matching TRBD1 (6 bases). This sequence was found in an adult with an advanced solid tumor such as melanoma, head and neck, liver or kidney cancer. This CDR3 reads CAISDFGQRGTEAFF. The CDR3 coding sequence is TGTGCCATCAGTGATTTCGGACAGAGGGGCACTGAAGCTTTCTTT.